This entry features one TCR beta chain sequence. The CDR3 consists of 15 residues. CDR1 and CDR2 (germline): SGDLS, YYNGEE. V was shortened by 4 bases and J by 6 bases, with 17 bases between the two germline ends. The PCR used 60 Vbeta and 13 Jbeta primers. Sequenced by immunoSEQ multiplex PCR; TCRdb stores in-frame clones only, minus some. The table records about 150,000 clones, approximately 80% of them present only once. The sample originates from a study of cytomegalovirus exposure and HLA in healthy donors. V is TRBV9 and J is TRBJ1-5; TRBD1 is a possible D gene (5 bases). Source material: PBMCs. The TCR comes from a woman in her thirties or forties in good health and CMV-seronegative. CDR3 amino acids: CASSPGGQPGQPQHF. For the CDR3, the DNA is TGTGCCAGCAGCCCCGGTGGACAACCCGGTCAGCCCCAGCATTTT.